Each of the 18 T cell receptor beta chains below was sequenced from the same sample in a study of T cells expressing NK-cell markers. One entry per CDR3 protein, without DNA, is what TCRdb gives after re-calling the 5' RACE reads. This sample's table has 400,000 to 450,000 distinct CDR3 sequences. Sequenced: blood T cells: a sorted CD56 or NKG2C T cell subset, CD4+ or CD8+ T cells, or bulk PBMC T cells (not recorded which). The receptors come from a woman aged 18-70 years in good health.

V is TRBV2 and J is TRBJ2-3. The length of the CDR3 is 13 residues. CDR1 and CDR2 (germline): SNHLY, FYNNEI. This CDR3 reads CASTYTSTDTQYF.

The chain recombines TRBV7-3 with TRBJ2-1. The CDR3 has 14 residues. Per germline, CDR1 SGHTA and CDR2 FQGTGA. The CDR3 spells CASSLTGFPDEQFF.

The chain uses TRBV19 and TRBJ2-2; TCRdb returns TRBD1, unconfirmable since there is no DNA. The CDR3 consists of 14 residues. Germline CDR1 reads LNHDA; CDR2 reads SQIVND (reference sequence). The CDR3 sequence: CASSKGVGTGELFF.

CDR3: CASSLEGAYGELFF. The chain links TRBV5-1 to TRBJ2-2; without DNA, the TCRdb call of TRBD1 cannot be checked. This CDR3 is built from 14 residues. Germline CDR1 reads SGHRS; CDR2 reads YFSETQ.

V is TRBV5-1 and J is TRBJ1-3. Germline V gene data show CDR1 as SGHRS and CDR2 as YFSETQ. The CDR3 runs 15 residues. CDR3 loop: CASTPLESSGNTIYF.

V usage is TRBV6-5 and J usage is TRBJ1-2. CDR1 and CDR2 from the germline V gene are MNHEY and SVGAGI. The CDR3 is 11 amino acids. This CDR3 is CAIRGGYGYTF.

The chain uses TRBV24-1 and TRBJ2-3; TCRdb reports TRBD2, a call that lacks DNA to check it against. The CDR3 is 17 amino acids. Germline V lookup: CDR1 KGHDR, CDR2 SFDVKD. The CDR3 protein is CATSDPTSGRATDTQYF.

V is TRBV12-3 or TRBV12-4 and J is TRBJ2-1; TCRdb picks TRBD1, but there is no DNA to check that call. This CDR3 is 14 amino acids long. This CDR3 is CASSLLTGYNEQFF.

V gene TRBV24-1 combines with J gene TRBJ2-7; TCRdb picks TRBD1, but there is no DNA to check that call. The CDR3 is 15 amino acids. CDR1 and CDR2 from the germline V gene are KGHDR and SFDVKD. This chain's CDR3 is CATSRHSGQAYEQYF.

The gene calls are TRBV20-1 and TRBJ2-5; the D call from TCRdb, TRBD1, cannot be confirmed without DNA. The germline V gene encodes CDR1 DFQATT and CDR2 SNEGSKA (reference sequence). CDR3 length equals 13 residues. The CDR3 loop is CSAIQGNQETQYF.

The chain joins TRBV9 to TRBJ2-5; the D call from TCRdb, TRBD1, cannot be confirmed without DNA. Germline values: CDR1 SGDLS, CDR2 YYNGEE. This CDR3 is 14 amino acids long. CDR3 amino acids: CASSETGFGETQYF.

The V and J genes are TRBV6-2 or TRBV6-3 and TRBJ2-1; TCRdb reports TRBD1, a call that lacks DNA to check it against. CDR3 length: 20 residues. Germline-derived CDR1 and CDR2 are MNHEY and SVGEGT. CDR3: CASSYSGSPSAGRRDNEQFF.

This sequence joins TRBV20-1 and TRBJ2-7. The CDR3 runs to 13 residues. Germline lookup yields CDR1 DFQATT and CDR2 SNEGSKA (reference sequence). The CDR3 is CSARAETTYEQYF.

V and J are TRBV7-2 and TRBJ1-3. The CDR3 is 16 residues long. CDR1 SGHTA and CDR2 FQGNSA come from the germline V gene. The CDR3 is CASSAYLGLSGNTIYF. The full variable domain, with the rest looked up from reference TRBV7-2 and TRBJ1-3, is GAGVSQSPSNKVTEKGKDVELRCDPISGHTALYWYRQSLGQGLEFLIYFQGNSAPDKSGLPSDRFSAERTGGSVSTLTIQRTQQEDSAVYLCASSAYLGLSGNTIYFGEGSWLTVV.

The rearrangement uses TRBV4-3 and TRBJ2-3. Germline CDR1 LGHNA, CDR2 YSLEER. The CDR3 contains 16 residues. The CDR3 spells CASSQDRYRSTDTQYF.

The chain employs TRBV20-1 and TRBJ2-5; TCRdb designates TRBD1, a call that cannot be tested without DNA. The CDR3 runs to 12 residues. Germline CDR1 and CDR2: DFQATT and SNEGSKA (reference sequence). CDR3 region: CSVASAEETQYF.

The rearrangement links TRBV18 to TRBJ2-5. This CDR3 region has 13 residues. CDR1 is KGHSH, CDR2 LQKENI, per germline. CDR3 sequence reads: CASSPLGGETQYF.

The genes are TRBV15 and TRBJ1-2; TCRdb proposes TRBD1, but this gene call is untestable without DNA. CDR1 is LNHNV and CDR2 is YYDKDF in the germline V gene (reference sequence). The CDR3 loop spans 18 amino acids. The CDR3 region is CATSRDRWDRERFYGYTF.